Following are 25 T cell receptor beta chains from one sample sequenced in a study of persistence of HIV-infected CD4 T cells. Cells were stimulated nonspecifically with anti-CD3/anti-CD28 magnetic beads. Sorting selected CD4+ T cells upregulating both CD40 ligand and CD69. Their antigen targets remain unknown. Sequencing used immunoSEQ version 4 in survey mode. Sequencing was performed with immunoSEQ multiplex PCR; in TCRdb, only in-frame clones are kept and a portion is missing. This sample yields around 39,000 clones, of which 89% are seen a single time; under 1.2% belongs to the top ten. The material was CD4+ T cells sorted from PBMCs after roughly 17-hour stimulation, obtained from a patient who received antiretroviral therapy. The receptors stem from an adult man with HIV who was CMV-seropositive.

This chain links TRBV5-1 with TRBJ2-3; maybe TRBD1 (6 bases). V lost 3 bases to trimming and J lost 0 bases, with 14 bases between them. Germline loops: CDR1 SGHRS, CDR2 YFSETQ. The CDR3 has 16 amino acids. The CDR3 is CASSWTTGPSTDTQYF. The CDR3 region has the DNA TGCGCCAGCAGCTGGACGACAGGCCCTAGCACAGATACGCAGTATTTT.

V usage is TRBV27 and J usage is TRBJ2-7, with TRBD1 matching over 11 bases. Losses at the gene ends were 2 bases for V and 5 bases for J; bases not matched to a gene: 11. Looked up from germline, CDR1 is MNHEY and CDR2 is SMNVEV (reference sequence). CDR3 size: 17 residues. The CDR3 reads CASSLIIGGTGGNEQYF. CDR3 sequence (DNA): TGTGCCAGCAGTTTAATTATCGGGGGGACAGGGGGAAACGAGCAGTACTTC.

The genes are TRBV6-5 and TRBJ1-6; D is undetermined. Germline V gene lookup returns CDR1 MNHEY and CDR2 SVGAGI. The CDR3 totals 15 residues. The V end was cut by 0 bases, the J end by 3 bases, with 6 bases between. The CDR3 DNA follows: TGTGCCAGCAGTTACTCAAACAGCTATAATTCACCCCTCCACTTT. Translated: CASSYSNSYNSPLHF.

The rearrangement uses TRBV7-2 and TRBJ1-2, with 12 positions matching TRBD1. Germline V gene lookup returns CDR1 SGHTA and CDR2 FQGNSA. The ends lost 2 bases at V and 7 bases at J; junction bases unmatched: 5. This CDR3 is 15 amino acids long. CDR3 residues: CASSLWGQGASGYTF. In DNA, the CDR3 is TGTGCCAGCAGCTTATGGGGACAGGGGGCGTCTGGCTACACCTTC.

The V call is TRBV28, the J call TRBJ1-2; D gene unclear. Trimming pared 2 bases from V and 8 bases from J, leaving 15 bases between. The CDR3 runs 14 residues. The germline CDR1 and CDR2 sequences are MDHEN and SYDVKM. DNA for the CDR3: TGTGCCAGCAGTTTAACCTCAGCCGTGGGAGGCTACACCTTC. It specifies CASSLTSAVGGYTF.

The rearrangement uses TRBV27 and TRBJ2-1; possible D gene TRBD2, 6 bases. Germline CDR1 is MNHEY and CDR2 is SMNVEV (reference sequence). The CDR3 extends over 16 amino acids. V was pared by 4 bases and J by 5 bases, with 18 bases between. This CDR3 is CASSWRRGPGDNEQFF. CDR3 sequence (DNA): TGTGCCAGCAGTTGGAGGAGGGGCCCCGGGGACAATGAGCAGTTCTTC.

The gene calls are TRBV28 and TRBJ2-2, with D possibly matching TRBD2 (6 bases). V lost 8 bases and J lost 6, with 13 bases in between. The CDR3 totals 13 residues. The germline CDR1 and CDR2 sequences are MDHEN and SYDVKM. The DNA for the CDR3 is TGTGCCAGCGGATCTTCTAGCGCCGGGGAGCTGTTTTTT. It yields the protein CASGSSSAGELFF.

The chain couples TRBV3-1 (or the pseudogene TRBV3-2) to TRBJ1-2; maybe TRBD1 (6 bases). CDR1 is LGHDT, CDR2 YNNKEL, per germline (reference sequence). The CDR3 extends over 12 amino acids. Trimming took off 7 bases at V and 4 bases at J, with 10 bases between the two ends. The CDR3 protein is CASNEGGYGYTF. The CDR3 nucleotides read TGTGCCAGCAACGAAGGGGGCTATGGCTACACCTTC.

The chain links TRBV7-3 to TRBJ1-2, with 7 bases matching TRBD1. V lost 1 base and J lost 4; bases outside the gene matches: 6. Looked up from germline, CDR1 is SGHTA and CDR2 is FQGTGA. This CDR3 is built from 15 residues. CDR3: CASSLRQGGAYGYTF. The CDR3 coding sequence is TGTGCCAGCAGCTTAAGACAGGGTGGAGCCTATGGCTACACCTTC. Full variable domain (outside the CDR3, taken from reference TRBV7-3 and TRBJ1-2): GAGVSQTPSNKVTEKGKYVELRCDPISGHTALYWYRQSLGQGPEFLIYFQGTGAADDSGLPNDRFFAVRPEGSVSTLKIQRTERGDSAVYLCASSLRQGGAYGYTFGSGTRLTVV.

This clone was counted between two and nine times. The chain's CDR3 is CAWSVQWGSGTPPQYF. The CDR3, as DNA: TGTGCCTGGAGTGTACAGTGGGGGTCCGGGACCCCGCCGCAGTACTTC. V usage is TRBV30 and J usage is TRBJ2-7, with D possibly being TRBD1 or TRBD2 (5 bases each). The germline V and J ends were trimmed by 0 bases and 9 bases, with 24 bases remaining between them. Per germline, CDR1 GTSNPN and CDR2 SVGIG (reference sequence). This CDR3 has 16 residues.

V and J are TRBV24-1 and TRBJ1-6, with D unclear. The ends were cut back, 2 bases at V and 7 bases at J, with 2 bases in the middle. Germline lookup yields CDR1 KGHDR and CDR2 SFDVKD. This CDR3 region has 12 residues. In nucleotides, the CDR3 is TGTGCCACCAGTGATTGGAATTCACCCCTCCACTTT. It specifies CATSDWNSPLHF.

The rearrangement uses TRBV27 and TRBJ2-7; 8 nucleotides agree with TRBD1. CDR3 length equals 14 residues. Looked up from germline, CDR1 is MNHEY and CDR2 is SMNVEV (reference sequence). Unmatched junction bases numbered 9, after V lost 6 bases and J lost 5 bases. The CDR3 nucleotides are TGTGCCAGCAGAATGACAGGGGAAATGAACGAGCAGTACTTC. It encodes CASRMTGEMNEQYF.

This sequence joins TRBV3-1 (or the pseudogene TRBV3-2) and TRBJ2-7; possibly TRBD2 for D (5 bases). The CDR3 runs to 14 residues. The germline V gene encodes CDR1 LGHDT and CDR2 YNNKEL (reference sequence). Trimming left V 2 bases short and J 4 bases short, with 12 bases between. CDR3: CASSQRAAEYEQYF. Here the CDR3 DNA reads TGTGCCAGCAGCCAAAGGGCAGCGGAGTACGAGCAGTACTTC.

V gene TRBV19 combines with J gene TRBJ1-1; D gene ambiguous. CDR3 size: 16 residues. V lost 7 bases and J lost 4, with 22 bases in between. Germline-derived CDR1 and CDR2 are LNHDA and SQIVND (reference sequence). CDR3 DNA sequence: TGTGCCAGTATGGACCGAGGTAGAGGGTCGAGCACTGAAGCTTTCTTT. It translates to CASMDRGRGSSTEAFF.

This chain connects TRBV5-1 to TRBJ2-1; the match to TRBD2 covers 14 bases. The CDR3 has 16 residues. Germline V gives CDR1 SGHRS, CDR2 YFSETQ. After removal of 6 bases from V and 4 bases from J, the junction contained 6 bases not matched to a gene. Here the CDR3 reads CASTRTSGGPYNEQFF. The CDR3 nucleotides read TGCGCCAGCACCCGGACTAGCGGGGGGCCTTACAATGAGCAGTTCTTC.

This clone appeared once. The rearrangement uses TRBV19 and TRBJ1-2; 7 nucleotides align to TRBD1. This CDR3 contains 13 residues. V shed 6 bases, J shed 11 bases, and the junction held 12 bases outside the gene matches. The V gene's germline CDR1 is LNHDA and CDR2 SQIVND (reference sequence). Here the CDR3 reads CASSPGTVPSYTF. For the CDR3, the DNA is TGTGCCAGTAGCCCCGGGACAGTCCCCTCGTACACCTTC. The complete variable domain, with remaining parts taken from reference TRBV19 and TRBJ1-2, reads DGGITQSPKYLFRKEGQNVTLSCEQNLNHDAMYWYRQDPGQGLRLIYYSQIVNDFQKGDIAEGYSVSREKKESFPLTVTSAQKNPTAFYLCASSPGTVPSYTFGSGTRLTVV.

The chain joins TRBV6-5 to TRBJ2-1, with 7 bases lining up with TRBD1. Looked up from germline, CDR1 is MNHEY and CDR2 is SVGAGI. V shed 6 bases and J 6 bases; nucleotides not matched to a gene: 5. This CDR3 region has 13 residues. This CDR3 is CASRSYRGNEQFF. The CDR3 nucleotides are TGTGCCAGCAGATCATACAGGGGCAATGAGCAGTTCTTC.

The V gene is TRBV5-5, the J gene TRBJ2-2; 7 positions match TRBD1. Germline assignment: CDR1 SGHKS and CDR2 YYEKEE (reference sequence). V shed 4 bases, J shed 7 bases, and the junction held 7 bases outside the gene matches. The CDR3 is 14 amino acids. The CDR3, as DNA: TGTGCCAGCAGCCCCGGACAGGTGTTCGGGGAGCTGTTTTTT. Translating it yields CASSPGQVFGELFF.

The chain links TRBV27 to TRBJ1-5; 7 bases line up with TRBD1. The length of the CDR3 is 19 residues. Germline V lookup: CDR1 MNHEY, CDR2 SMNVEV (reference sequence). Trimming cost V 7 bases and J 2 bases; bases outside gene matches: 20. CDR3 sequence reads: CASTNPLSGNGTGNQPQHF. CDR3 in DNA: TGTGCCAGCACTAACCCTCTATCCGGCAACGGGACAGGCAATCAGCCCCAGCATTTT.

This chain uses TRBV5-4 with TRBJ1-2, with TRBD1 matching over 10 bases. This CDR3 contains 15 residues. V shed 4 bases, J shed 8 bases, and the junction held 11 bases outside the gene matches. From germline, CDR1 is SGHNT and CDR2 YYREEE (reference sequence). CDR3 in DNA: TGTGCCAGCAGCACGACACCGGGACAGGGGCAAGGCTACACCTTC. Translating gives CASSTTPGQGQGYTF.

This clone was counted a few times. The chain carries TRBV7-9 and TRBJ2-1; TRBD2 agrees at 8 bases. The CDR3 extends over 16 amino acids. V shed 0 bases and J 5 bases; nucleotides not matched to a gene: 6. Germline lookup yields CDR1 SEHNR and CDR2 FQNEAQ (reference sequence). CDR3 loop: CASSLAPGGRNNEQFF. The CDR3 DNA sequence: TGTGCCAGCAGCTTAGCCCCGGGGGGGAGGAACAATGAGCAGTTCTTC.

This clone was seen only once. This chain connects TRBV15 to TRBJ2-4; D is unclear. V was trimmed by 0 bases and J by 13 bases, leaving 13 bases between them. The germline gives CDR1 LNHNV, CDR2 YYDKDF (reference sequence). This CDR3 is 13 amino acids long. The CDR3 here is CATSRDGQKVQYF. DNA of the CDR3: TGTGCCACCAGCAGAGATGGGCAGAAGGTCCAGTACTTC.

The chain carries TRBV7-2 and TRBJ2-3; possibly TRBD2 for D (7 bases). The CDR3 runs 14 residues. Trimming took off 7 bases at V and 2 bases at J, with 13 bases between the two ends. Germline CDR1 is SGHTA and CDR2 is FQGNSA. CDR3 sequence: CASKGGPSTDTQYF. The CDR3 DNA is TGTGCCAGCAAGGGGGGGCCCTCCACAGATACGCAGTATTTT.

This clone has just one count. The chain uses TRBV28 and TRBJ1-1, with D unclear. Looked up from germline, CDR1 is MDHEN and CDR2 is SYDVKM. CDR3 length: 11 residues. Between the trimmed V and J ends, which lost 8 bases and 1 base, there was a span of 5 bases. CDR3 protein: CASLWNTEAFF. The CDR3 DNA reads as TGTGCCAGCCTCTGGAACACTGAAGCTTTCTTT.

This chain links TRBV5-1 with TRBJ1-1; maybe TRBD1 (5 bases). Between the trimmed V and J ends, which lost 0 bases and 4 bases, there was a span of 13 bases. This CDR3 is built from 15 residues. Germline CDR1 and CDR2: SGHRS and YFSETQ. CDR3 in amino acids: CASSLGGTVSTEAFF. The DNA for the CDR3 is TGCGCCAGCAGCTTGGGGGGGACGGTGAGCACTGAAGCTTTCTTT.